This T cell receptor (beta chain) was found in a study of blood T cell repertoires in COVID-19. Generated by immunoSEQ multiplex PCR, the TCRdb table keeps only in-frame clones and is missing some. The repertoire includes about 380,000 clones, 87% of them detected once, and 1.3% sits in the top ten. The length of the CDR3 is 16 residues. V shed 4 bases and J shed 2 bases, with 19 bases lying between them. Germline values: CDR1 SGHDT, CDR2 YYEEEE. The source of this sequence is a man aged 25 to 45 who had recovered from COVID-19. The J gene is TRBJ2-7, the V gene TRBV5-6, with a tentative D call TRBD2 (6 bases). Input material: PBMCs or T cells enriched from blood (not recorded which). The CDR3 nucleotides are TGTGCCAGCAGCAACGGACCGACGGGAGCCACCTACGAGCAGTACTTC. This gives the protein CASSNGPTGATYEQYF.